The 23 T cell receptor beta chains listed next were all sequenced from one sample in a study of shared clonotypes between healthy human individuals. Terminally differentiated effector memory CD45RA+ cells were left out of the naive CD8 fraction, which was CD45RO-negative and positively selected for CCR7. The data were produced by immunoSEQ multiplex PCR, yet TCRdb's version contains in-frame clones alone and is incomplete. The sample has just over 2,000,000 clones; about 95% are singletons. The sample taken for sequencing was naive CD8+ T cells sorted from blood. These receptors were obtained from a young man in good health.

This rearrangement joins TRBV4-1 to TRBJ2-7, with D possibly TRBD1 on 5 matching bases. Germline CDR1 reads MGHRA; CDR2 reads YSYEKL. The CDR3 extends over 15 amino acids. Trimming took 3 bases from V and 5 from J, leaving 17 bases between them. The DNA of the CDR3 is TGCGCCAGCAGCCATGCCCAGGGAATGGTACACGAGCAGTACTTC. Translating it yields CASSHAQGMVHEQYF.

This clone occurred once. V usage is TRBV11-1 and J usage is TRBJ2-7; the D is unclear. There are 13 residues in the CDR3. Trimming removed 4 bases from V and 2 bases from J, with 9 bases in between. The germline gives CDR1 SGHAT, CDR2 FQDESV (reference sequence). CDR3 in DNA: TGTGCCAGCAGCTCGGGTGTTGCCTACGAGCAGTACTTC. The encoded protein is CASSSGVAYEQYF.

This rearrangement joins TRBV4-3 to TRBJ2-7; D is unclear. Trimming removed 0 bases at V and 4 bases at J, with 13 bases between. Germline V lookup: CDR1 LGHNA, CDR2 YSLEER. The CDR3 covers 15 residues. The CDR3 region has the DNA TGCGCCAGCAGCCAAGATCAAGGTTTTGGTTACGAGCAGTACTTC. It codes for CASSQDQGFGYEQYF.

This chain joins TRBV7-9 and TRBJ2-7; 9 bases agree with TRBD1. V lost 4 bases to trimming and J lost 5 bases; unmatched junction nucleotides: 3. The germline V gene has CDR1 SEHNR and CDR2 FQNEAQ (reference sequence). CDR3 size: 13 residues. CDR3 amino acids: CASSSQGADEQYF. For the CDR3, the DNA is TGTGCCAGCAGCTCACAGGGGGCGGACGAGCAGTACTTC.

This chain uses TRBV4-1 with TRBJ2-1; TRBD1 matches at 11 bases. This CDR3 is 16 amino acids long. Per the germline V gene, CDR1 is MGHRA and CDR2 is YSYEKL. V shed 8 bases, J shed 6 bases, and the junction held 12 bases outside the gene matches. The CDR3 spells CASSLRWTGGRNEQFF. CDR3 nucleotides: TGCGCCAGCTCGCTCCGGTGGACAGGGGGCCGCAATGAGCAGTTCTTC.

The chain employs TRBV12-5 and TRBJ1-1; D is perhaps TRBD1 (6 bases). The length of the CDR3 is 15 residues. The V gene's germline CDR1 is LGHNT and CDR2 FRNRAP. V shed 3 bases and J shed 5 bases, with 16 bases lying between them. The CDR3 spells CASGFQGPLGTEAFF. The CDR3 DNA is TGTGCTAGTGGTTTCCAGGGGCCCCTTGGGACTGAAGCTTTCTTT.

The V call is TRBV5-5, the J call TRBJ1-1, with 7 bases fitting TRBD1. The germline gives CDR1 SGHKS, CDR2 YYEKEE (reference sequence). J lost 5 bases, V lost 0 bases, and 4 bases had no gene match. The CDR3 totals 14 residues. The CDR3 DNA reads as TGTGCCAGCAGCTTGGGTACAGGGGCGACTGAAGCTTTCTTT. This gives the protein CASSLGTGATEAFF.

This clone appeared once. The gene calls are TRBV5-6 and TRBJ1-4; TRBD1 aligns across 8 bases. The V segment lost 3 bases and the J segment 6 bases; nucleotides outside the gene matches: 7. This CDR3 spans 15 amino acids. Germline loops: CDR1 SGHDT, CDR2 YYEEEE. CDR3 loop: CASSSEDREDEKLFF. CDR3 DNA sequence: TGTGCCAGCAGCTCCGAGGACAGGGAGGATGAAAAACTGTTTTTT.

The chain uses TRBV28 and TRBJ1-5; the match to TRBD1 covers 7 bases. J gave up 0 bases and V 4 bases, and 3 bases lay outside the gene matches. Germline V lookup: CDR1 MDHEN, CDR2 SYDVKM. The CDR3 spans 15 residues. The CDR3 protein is CASSSGTVSNQPQHF. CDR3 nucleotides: TGTGCCAGCAGTTCCGGGACAGTTAGCAATCAGCCCCAGCATTTT.

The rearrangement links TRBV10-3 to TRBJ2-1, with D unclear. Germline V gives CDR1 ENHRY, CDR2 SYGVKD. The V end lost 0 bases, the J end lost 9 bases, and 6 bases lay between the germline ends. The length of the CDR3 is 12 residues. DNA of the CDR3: TGTGCCATCAGTGAGTCAATTAGTGAGCAGTTCTTC. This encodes CAISESISEQFF.

CDR3 bases: TGCGCCAGCAGCCAAGATTCGAGGGTTAACACCGGGGAGCTGTTTTTT. As protein: CASSQDSRVNTGELFF. V and J are TRBV4-1 and TRBJ2-2; weak D call: TRBD2 (5 bases). The CDR3 contains 16 residues. The V gene lost 0 bases and the J gene lost 2 bases, with 10 bases spanning the gap. Looked up from germline, CDR1 is MGHRA and CDR2 is YSYEKL.

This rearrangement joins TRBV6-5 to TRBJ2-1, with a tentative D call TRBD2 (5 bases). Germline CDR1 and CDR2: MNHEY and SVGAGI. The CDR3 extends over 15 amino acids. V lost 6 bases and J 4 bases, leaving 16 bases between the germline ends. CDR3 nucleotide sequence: TGTGCCAGCAGCTATGGACTTGGACTGTACAATGAGCAGTTCTTC. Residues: CASSYGLGLYNEQFF.

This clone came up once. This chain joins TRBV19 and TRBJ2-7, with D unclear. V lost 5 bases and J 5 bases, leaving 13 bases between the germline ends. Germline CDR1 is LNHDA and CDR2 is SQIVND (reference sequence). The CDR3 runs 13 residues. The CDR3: CASSLYIGNEQYF. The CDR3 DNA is TGTGCCAGTAGTCTGTATATAGGTAACGAGCAGTACTTC.

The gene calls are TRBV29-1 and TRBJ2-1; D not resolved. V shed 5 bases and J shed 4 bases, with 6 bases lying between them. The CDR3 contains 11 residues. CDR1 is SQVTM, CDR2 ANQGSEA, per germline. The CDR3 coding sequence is TGCAGCGTTCAGCAGTACAATGAGCAGTTCTTC. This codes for CSVQQYNEQFF.

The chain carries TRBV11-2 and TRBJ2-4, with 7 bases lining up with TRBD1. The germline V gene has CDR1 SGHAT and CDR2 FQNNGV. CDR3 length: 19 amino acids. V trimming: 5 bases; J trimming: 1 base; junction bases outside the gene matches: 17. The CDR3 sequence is CASSPSLRDRVQAKNIQYF. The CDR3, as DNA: TGTGCCAGCAGCCCATCACTCAGGGACAGAGTTCAGGCCAAAAACATTCAGTACTTC.

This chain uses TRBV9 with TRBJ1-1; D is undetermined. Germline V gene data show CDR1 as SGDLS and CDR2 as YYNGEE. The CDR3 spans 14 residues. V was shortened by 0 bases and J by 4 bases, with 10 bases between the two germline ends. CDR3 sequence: CASSVGLAGTEAFF. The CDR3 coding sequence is TGTGCCAGCAGCGTAGGGCTGGCGGGCACTGAAGCTTTCTTT.

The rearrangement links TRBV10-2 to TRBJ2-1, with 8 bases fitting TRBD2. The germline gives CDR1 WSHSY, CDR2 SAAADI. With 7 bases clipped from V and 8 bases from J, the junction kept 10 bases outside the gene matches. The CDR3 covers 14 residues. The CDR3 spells CASMDSGRFDEQFF. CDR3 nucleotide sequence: TGCGCCAGCATGGACAGCGGGAGATTCGATGAGCAGTTCTTC.

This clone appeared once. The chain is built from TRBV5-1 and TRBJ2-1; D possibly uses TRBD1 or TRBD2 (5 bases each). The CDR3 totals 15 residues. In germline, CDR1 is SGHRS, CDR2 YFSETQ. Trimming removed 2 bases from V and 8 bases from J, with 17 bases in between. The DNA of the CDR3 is TGCGCCAGCAGCTTTAGGGACGGTGAGACGTATGAGCAGTTCTTC. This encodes CASSFRDGETYEQFF.

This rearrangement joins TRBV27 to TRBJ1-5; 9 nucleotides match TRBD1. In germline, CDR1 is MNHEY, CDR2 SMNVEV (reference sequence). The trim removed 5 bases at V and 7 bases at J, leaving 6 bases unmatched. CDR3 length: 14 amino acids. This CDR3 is CASSVQGAKQPQHF. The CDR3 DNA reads TGTGCCAGCAGTGTACAGGGGGCGAAGCAGCCCCAGCATTTT.

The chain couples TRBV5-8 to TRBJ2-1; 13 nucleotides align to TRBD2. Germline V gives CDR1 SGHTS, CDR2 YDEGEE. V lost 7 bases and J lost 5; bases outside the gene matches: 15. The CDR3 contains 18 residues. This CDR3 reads CASHGLAGVVGPDNEQFF. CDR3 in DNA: TGTGCCAGCCATGGACTAGCGGGAGTTGTGGGTCCGGACAATGAGCAGTTCTTC.

CDR3 protein: CASSLGLGTSQTEQFF. Here the CDR3 DNA reads TGTGCCAGCAGCTTAGGCCTGGGGACATCCCAGACCGAGCAGTTCTTC. The V call is TRBV13, the J call TRBJ2-1, with D tentatively TRBD1 (6 bases). The CDR3 length is 16 residues. V lost 0 bases and J 10 bases, leaving 19 bases between the germline ends. CDR1 PRHDT and CDR2 FYEKMQ come from the germline V gene (reference sequence).

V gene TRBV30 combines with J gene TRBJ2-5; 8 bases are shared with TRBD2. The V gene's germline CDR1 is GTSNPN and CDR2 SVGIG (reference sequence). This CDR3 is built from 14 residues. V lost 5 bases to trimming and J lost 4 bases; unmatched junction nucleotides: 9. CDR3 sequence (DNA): TGTGCCTGGGGAATTCGGGCGGGAGGAGAGACCCAGTACTTC. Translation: CAWGIRAGGETQYF.

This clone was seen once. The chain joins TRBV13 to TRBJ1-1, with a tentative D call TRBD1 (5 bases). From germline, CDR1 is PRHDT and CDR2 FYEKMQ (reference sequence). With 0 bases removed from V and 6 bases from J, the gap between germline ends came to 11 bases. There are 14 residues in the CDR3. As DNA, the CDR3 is TGTGCCAGCAGCTTAGGGAGGGGTGGATCTGAAGCTTTCTTT. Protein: CASSLGRGGSEAFF.